The 32 T cell receptor beta chains reported below all come from one sample, sequenced in a study of response to subunit inactivated influenza vaccine. TCRdb re-analysed the RT-PCR reads in MiXCR, keeping a single row per CDR3 protein. The sample yields about 570,000 distinct CDR3 sequences, roughly 10% seen once. Another study also made use of these data, one on T cells expressing NK-cell markers. That source notes: The authors generated TCR beta cDNA through 5'RACE template switching with UMIs.

Sequencing was performed on PBMCs from blood, taken on the day of vaccination. All receptors derive from a man over 45 who received an inactivated influenza vaccine.

The gene calls are TRBV10-3 and TRBJ2-3; TRBD1 matches 7 bases. With V trimmed by 1 base and J by 0 bases, 4 bases remained unmatched. Germline CDR1 and CDR2: ENHRY and SYGVKD. The CDR3 consists of 16 residues. The CDR3 DNA reads TGTGCCATCAGTGAGTTAGCAGGGGGTAGCACAGATACGCAGTATTTT. It specifies CAISELAGGSTDTQYF.

The chain links TRBV27 to TRBJ2-1, with no clear D. Looked up from germline, CDR1 is MNHEY and CDR2 is SMNVEV (reference sequence). This CDR3 is 17 amino acids long. V lost 5 bases and J lost 10, with 27 bases in between. For the CDR3, the DNA is TGTGCCAGCAGTGAACCGCGATCGGCCTCGCCTGGGTTGGAGCAGTTCTTC. It is translated as CASSEPRSASPGLEQFF.

This clonotype has a count of ten or more. In nucleotides, the CDR3 is TGTGCCAGCAGCCGTGACAGGCGGGAAAACATTCAGTACTTC. This sequence encodes CASSRDRRENIQYF. The chain uses TRBV28 and TRBJ2-4, with a possible D match to TRBD1 (6 bases). V was pared by 6 bases and J by 5 bases, with 14 bases between. Germline V CDR1 and CDR2: MDHEN, SYDVKM. CDR3 size: 14 residues.

The V call is TRBV29-1, the J call TRBJ2-7; no definite D call. Trimming stripped 0 bases from V and 2 bases from J, with 8 bases between. The germline V gene encodes CDR1 SQVTM and CDR2 ANQGSEA. This CDR3 comprises 13 residues. CDR3 region: CSVEDRTAYEQYF. CDR3 coding DNA: TGCAGCGTTGAAGATCGGACGGCCTACGAGCAGTACTTC.

This clonotype appeared many times. This chain uses TRBV29-1 with TRBJ2-1; the match to TRBD2 covers 8 bases. The CDR3 length is 14 residues. V was pared by 2 bases and J by 6 bases, with 6 bases of the junction left unmatched. Germline assignment: CDR1 SQVTM and CDR2 ANQGSEA. CDR3 residues: CSVEPSREVNEQFF. In nucleotides, the CDR3 is TGCAGCGTTGAACCGTCGCGGGAGGTCAATGAGCAGTTCTTC.

The V and J genes are TRBV11-1 and TRBJ1-1; D is unclear. The CDR3 has 15 amino acids. The germline CDR1 and CDR2 sequences are SGHAT and FQDESV (reference sequence). V lost 2 bases, J lost 0 bases, and 10 bases lay in between. CDR3 residues: CASSLSRVMNTEAFF. In DNA, the CDR3 is TGTGCCAGCAGCTTATCAAGGGTAATGAACACTGAAGCTTTCTTT.

J is TRBJ2-7 and V is TRBV4-3; D is perhaps TRBD2 (5 bases). The CDR3 has 16 amino acids. Germline lookup yields CDR1 LGHNA and CDR2 YSLEER. The V end was cut by 0 bases, the J end by 2 bases, with 14 bases between. The CDR3 reads CASSQDNGNRPYEQYF. The CDR3 DNA is TGCGCCAGCAGCCAAGACAACGGGAACCGACCCTACGAGCAGTACTTC.

On this clonotype: Given a much more abundant clone one base away, this may be a read error. The V and J genes are TRBV6-5 and TRBJ2-7; 12 bases are a match to TRBD2. The CDR3 extends over 19 amino acids. Germline V gives CDR1 MNHEY, CDR2 SVGAGI. Trimming removed 4 bases from V and 0 bases from J; junction bases left unmatched: 13. The CDR3 loop reads CASSCLAGGPHADSYEQYF. CDR3 coding DNA: TGTGCCAGCAGTTGTCTAGCGGGAGGGCCGCATGCGGACTCCTACGAGCAGTACTTC.

The chain carries TRBV6-2 or TRBV6-3 and TRBJ2-3; 11 bases map to TRBD2. Germline assignment: CDR1 MNHEY and CDR2 SVGEGT. V was clipped by 6 bases and J by 1 base; unmatched bases: 6. The CDR3 length is 16 residues. CDR3: CASSRTSGPRTDTQYF. CDR3 DNA: TGTGCCAGCAGCCGGACTAGCGGGCCCCGCACAGATACGCAGTATTTT.

The chain carries TRBV4-1 and TRBJ1-1; possible D gene TRBD1, 5 bases. Trimming took off 3 bases at V and 1 base at J, with 21 bases between the two ends. The germline V gene has CDR1 MGHRA and CDR2 YSYEKL. This CDR3 is 18 amino acids long. CDR3 in amino acids: CASSHPVRGEKTNTEAFF. The CDR3 bases are TGCGCCAGCAGCCACCCAGTCCGGGGGGAGAAGACGAACACTGAAGCTTTCTTT.

This clonotype turned up a few times. The chain's CDR3 is CASSPAPRRYNEQFF. CDR3 coding DNA: TGTGCCAGCAGCCCGGCCCCCCGACGGTACAATGAGCAGTTCTTC. V is TRBV7-2 and J is TRBJ2-1; no clear D gene. V lost 5 bases, J lost 4 bases, and 15 bases lay in between. The CDR3 spans 15 residues. Germline V gene lookup returns CDR1 SGHTA and CDR2 FQGNSA.

This clonotype appeared a few times. This rearrangement joins TRBV7-2 to TRBJ2-2; 7 bases fit TRBD1. V was pared by 6 bases and J by 5 bases, with 3 bases of the junction left unmatched. This CDR3 contains 13 residues. CDR1 is SGHTA, CDR2 FQGNSA, per germline. The CDR3 coding sequence is TGTGCCAGCAGAACAGGGGAAACCGGGGAGCTGTTTTTT. Its protein is CASRTGETGELFF. The entire variable domain, with the rest obtained from reference TRBV7-2 and TRBJ2-2, is as follows: GAGVSQSPSNKVTEKGKDVELRCDPISGHTALYWYRQSLGQGLEFLIYFQGNSAPDKSGLPSDRFSAERTGGSVSTLTIQRTQQEDSAVYLCASRTGETGELFFGEGSRLTVL.

This chain links TRBV7-2 with TRBJ1-1; D possibly corresponds to TRBD1 (5 bases). Trimming stripped 5 bases from V and 4 bases from J, with 17 bases between. The CDR3 consists of 15 residues. Germline V lookup: CDR1 SGHTA, CDR2 FQGNSA. The CDR3 region is CASSPHSGGGTEAFF. CDR3 DNA: TGTGCCAGCAGCCCTCACTCCGGGGGGGGCACTGAAGCTTTCTTT.

In this sample, this clonotype turned up many times. The J gene is TRBJ2-3, the V gene TRBV19, with D possibly matching TRBD2 (6 bases). The V gene's germline CDR1 is LNHDA and CDR2 SQIVND (reference sequence). CDR3 size: 14 residues. V was trimmed by 5 bases and J by 1 base, leaving 10 bases between them. CDR3: CASSRDFRTDTQYF. The DNA for the CDR3 is TGTGCCAGTAGTCGGGACTTCCGCACAGATACGCAGTATTTT.

The rearrangement joins TRBV20-1 to TRBJ2-3; TRBD2 aligns across 9 bases. The junction had 2 bases not matched to a gene; V was cut back by 2 bases and J by 2 bases. This CDR3 is built from 14 residues. The germline V gene has CDR1 DFQATT and CDR2 SNEGSKA (reference sequence). CDR3 in DNA: TGCAGTGCTAGACTAGCGGGGTTCACAGATACGCAGTATTTT. It encodes CSARLAGFTDTQYF.

This clonotype occurred a few times. This sequence joins TRBV29-1 and TRBJ2-2; no firm D call. CDR3 length: 13 amino acids. Trimming took 6 bases from V and 4 from J, leaving 12 bases between them. Germline CDR1 and CDR2: SQVTM and ANQGSEA. The CDR3 sequence: CSVRAVGTGELFF. CDR3 in DNA: TGCAGCGTCCGGGCAGTAGGCACCGGGGAGCTGTTTTTT.

This clonotype was counted between two and nine times. The chain links TRBV12-3 or TRBV12-4 to TRBJ1-2; 7 bases are a match to TRBD1. This CDR3 has 12 amino acids. V trimming: 6 bases; J trimming: 9 bases; junction bases outside the gene matches: 7. The chain's CDR3 is CASRKDRISYTF. The DNA of the CDR3 is TGTGCCAGCAGAAAGGACAGGATTAGCTACACCTTC.

The chain carries TRBV5-1 and TRBJ1-6; tentative D call: TRBD1 (5 bases). The V end was cut by 10 bases, the J end by 8 bases, with 19 bases between. The CDR3 has 14 residues. The germline CDR1 and CDR2 sequences are SGHRS and YFSETQ. DNA of the CDR3: TGCGCCTCGGGTCGGGGCGTCGAGGATTCACCCCTCCACTTT. Amino acids: CASGRGVEDSPLHF.

This clonotype has a handful of counts. The chain carries TRBV5-6 and TRBJ1-6; D is possibly TRBD1 (5 bases). CDR1 and CDR2 from the germline V gene are SGHDT and YYEEEE. CDR3 length: 18 amino acids. V lost 6 bases and J lost 5, with 24 bases in between. DNA of the CDR3: TGTGCCAGCAAAAACCCCGGGGGGATATTGCTAGATAATTCACCCCTCCACTTT. Translating gives CASKNPGGILLDNSPLHF.

The gene calls are TRBV6-1 and TRBJ2-7, with a possible D match to TRBD1 (6 bases). V was pared by 6 bases and J by 0 bases, with 12 bases between. The germline gives CDR1 MNHNS, CDR2 SASEGT. The CDR3 extends over 14 amino acids. The CDR3 reads CASSPGVASYEQYF. The CDR3, as DNA: TGTGCCAGCAGCCCAGGGGTGGCCTCCTACGAGCAGTACTTC.

This clonotype was seen more than once but under ten times. This could be a read error, since a much larger clone is one nucleotide away. The genes are TRBV20-1 and TRBJ2-4; the match to TRBD2 covers 15 bases. Germline CDR1 is DFQATT and CDR2 is SNEGSKA (reference sequence). This CDR3 comprises 17 residues. The CDR3 DNA reads TGCTGTGCTAGGGGGACTAGCGGGAGGTTTGCCAAAAACATTCAGTACTTC. Protein sequence: CCARGTSGRFAKNIQYF.

The chain uses TRBV6-1 and TRBJ2-7, with 11 bases aligning to TRBD1. Germline lookup yields CDR1 MNHNS and CDR2 SASEGT. The CDR3 runs 14 residues. CDR3 region: CITTRTGGSYEQYF. CDR3 in DNA: TGTATCACAACCCGGACAGGGGGCAGCTACGAGCAGTACTTC.

The chain uses TRBV3-1 and TRBJ2-3, with 8 bases matching TRBD2. Looked up from germline, CDR1 is LGHDT and CDR2 is YNNKEL (reference sequence). V lost 0 bases, J lost 4 bases, and 6 bases stayed unmatched. The CDR3 length is 16 residues. The CDR3 nucleotides are TGTGCCAGCAGCCAAGATTCCAGCGGGAGCTCAGATACGCAGTATTTT. Its translation: CASSQDSSGSSDTQYF.

The chain couples TRBV5-1 to TRBJ1-3; no firm D call. Trimming took 0 bases from V and 4 from J, leaving 14 bases between them. Germline V gives CDR1 SGHRS, CDR2 YFSETQ. This CDR3 spans 16 amino acids. In nucleotides, the CDR3 is TGCGCCAGCAGCTTGGGGCAGACAAGCGGAGGAAACACCATATATTTT. Its protein is CASSLGQTSGGNTIYF. The full variable domain, with the rest looked up from reference TRBV5-1 and TRBJ1-3, is KAGVTQTPRYLIKTRGQQVTLSCSPISGHRSVSWYQQTPGQGLQFLFEYFSETQRNKGNFPGRFSGRQFSNSRSEMNVSTLELGDSALYLCASSLGQTSGGNTIYFGEGSWLTVV.

The V gene is TRBV12-3 or TRBV12-4, the J gene TRBJ2-2, with 15 bases fitting TRBD2. The junction had 11 bases not matched to a gene; V was cut back by 5 bases and J by 1 base. This CDR3 region has 20 residues. CDR3 sequence: CASSQRTSGRARKNTGELFF. CDR3 nucleotides: TGTGCCAGCAGTCAACGGACTAGCGGGAGGGCAAGGAAGAACACCGGGGAGCTGTTTTTT.

This chain joins TRBV25-1 and TRBJ1-6; D gene ambiguous. The CDR3 is made up of 14 amino acids. Germline V gene lookup returns CDR1 MGHDK and CDR2 SYGVNS. The ends were cut back, 5 bases at V and 2 bases at J, with 7 bases in the middle. The CDR3 here is CASSLEAYNSPLHF. As DNA, the CDR3 is TGTGCCAGCAGTCTTGAGGCCTATAATTCACCCCTCCACTTT.

The chain uses TRBV20-1 and TRBJ2-1; D gene ambiguous. CDR3 length: 15 amino acids. Trimming took off 3 bases at V and 4 bases at J, with 16 bases between the two ends. Germline lookup yields CDR1 DFQATT and CDR2 SNEGSKA (reference sequence). The CDR3 bases are TGCAGTGCTAGCGGTCCCTATGGGCCTTACAATGAGCAGTTCTTC. As protein: CSASGPYGPYNEQFF.

This clonotype was seen many times. J is TRBJ2-1 and V is TRBV5-1, with 7 bases matching TRBD1. J lost 0 bases, V lost 3 bases, and 3 bases had no gene match. The CDR3 is 15 residues long. The germline V gene has CDR1 SGHRS and CDR2 YFSETQ. The CDR3 loop is CASSSGQTSYNEQFF. CDR3 in DNA: TGCGCCAGCAGCTCGGGACAGACCTCCTACAATGAGCAGTTCTTC. Combining the CDR3 with reference TRBV5-1 and TRBJ2-1 gives the whole variable domain KAGVTQTPRYLIKTRGQQVTLSCSPISGHRSVSWYQQTPGQGLQFLFEYFSETQRNKGNFPGRFSGRQFSNSRSEMNVSTLELGDSALYLCASSSGQTSYNEQFFGPGTRLTVL.

The J gene is TRBJ2-7, the V gene TRBV3-1; D could derive from TRBD1 or TRBD2 (5 bases each). The V end lost 3 bases, the J end lost 1 base, and 13 bases lay between the germline ends. Germline V gene data show CDR1 as LGHDT and CDR2 as YNNKEL (reference sequence). This CDR3 has 15 residues. CDR3 DNA sequence: TGTGCCAGCAGCCACTACTCCGGGGCGTCCTACGAGCAGTACTTC. Translated: CASSHYSGASYEQYF.

The sample holds a few counts of this clonotype. The chain uses TRBV7-6 and TRBJ2-1; D is perhaps TRBD2 (6 bases). CDR3 length equals 14 residues. Per germline, CDR1 SGHVS and CDR2 FNYEAQ. V dropped 4 bases and J dropped 9 bases, with 16 bases sitting between them. The DNA for the CDR3 is TGTGCCAGCAGCTCCGGGGACTTTGGGGGTGAGCAGTTCTTC. Its protein is CASSSGDFGGEQFF.

There are a few counts of this clonotype. The genes are TRBV10-3 and TRBJ2-7; TRBD2 is a possible D gene (6 bases). Trimming stripped 0 bases from V and 5 bases from J, with 14 bases between. The CDR3 loop spans 15 amino acids. Germline V gene lookup returns CDR1 ENHRY and CDR2 SYGVKD. For the CDR3, the DNA is TGTGCCATCAGTGAGTCGAGCCCGGGGGTAGACGAGCAGTACTTC. This encodes CAISESSPGVDEQYF.

The rearrangement joins TRBV6-1 to TRBJ1-1, with D maybe TRBD1 (5 bases). This CDR3 spans 15 amino acids. Germline CDR1 and CDR2: MNHNS and SASEGT. V lost 6 bases and J 3 bases, leaving 17 bases between the germline ends. CDR3 nucleotides: TGTGCCAGCAGGGCCCTTACAGGAATGGACACTGAAGCTTTCTTT. It codes for CASRALTGMDTEAFF.